This T cell receptor beta chain was retrieved from a study of resident and recirculating memory T cells in vitiligo. Clones were read by immunoSEQ multiplex PCR, and TCRdb kept only the in-frame ones, dropping some. The sample has tens of thousands of clones, about 90% seen once. Germline V gene lookup returns CDR1 SGHAT and CDR2 FQNNGV. CDR3 size: 14 residues. The trim removed 5 bases at V and 4 bases at J, leaving 6 bases unmatched. The specimen was blood. The receptor was isolated from a male donor with vitiligo. The chain is built from TRBV11-2 and TRBJ1-1; 8 bases agree with TRBD1. For the CDR3, the DNA is TGTGCCAGCAGCCTCTGGACAGGGACCACTGAAGCTTTCTTT. Translation: CASSLWTGTTEAFF.